These T cell receptor beta chains were read from a single sample in a study of Ad26.COV2.S vaccination and SARS-CoV-2 variants. The repertoire was sequenced with immunoSEQ multiplex PCR; TCRdb's copy has only in-frame clones and lacks some. The repertoire has around 300,000 clones, 88% of them found once; the top ten carry roughly 6%. The specimen was peripheral blood, collected in a trial of Ad26.COV2.S vaccine versus placebo. The receptors shown here come from a person aged 18-65 years who received the Ad26.COV2.S COVID-19 vaccine or a placebo. Both conserved end residues are part of each CDR3. The D gene is left open where the match is weak. Clone size is not always given. Where it is, it says once, few, many or a class for expanded clones.

D gene,clone size,J gene,V gene,CDR3 DNA,CDR3 protein
TRBD1,.,TRBJ2-5,TRBV5-4,TGTGCCAGCAGTAACAGACAGGGACAAGAGACCCAGTACTTC,CASSNRQGQETQYF
.,.,TRBJ1-6,TRBV6-1,TGTGCCAGCAGTGAAGCGAATAATTCACCCCTCCACTTT,CASSEANNSPLHF
.,few,TRBJ2-7,TRBV4-1,TGCGCCAGCAGTGATACTAGCTCCTACGAGCAGTACTTC,CASSDTSSYEQYF
.,.,TRBJ2-5,TRBV7-8,TGTGCCAGCAGCCTACAGGTTTTGGAGAGAGAGACCCAGTACTTC,CASSLQVLERETQYF
TRBD1,.,TRBJ2-2,TRBV29-1,TGCAGCGTGGGACAGGGGAACACCGGGGAGCTGTTTTTT,CSVGQGNTGELFF
.,few,TRBJ1-5,TRBV4-1,TGCGCCAGCAGCCAAGCTCTTAGTGGGTGGAATCAGCCCCAGCATTTT,CASSQALSGWNQPQHF
.,.,TRBJ2-1,TRBV9,TGTGCCAGTAGTCTCAGCGGACTTTACAATGAGCAGTTCTTC,CASSLSGLYNEQFF
TRBD1,once,TRBJ1-1,TRBV19,TGTGCCAGTACTCCCCGGGACAGGTTGAACACTGAAGCTTTCTTT,CASTPRDRLNTEAFF
.,.,TRBJ2-3,TRBV24-1,TGTGCCACCAGTGGGGCCGGGGCCGCAGATACGCAGTATTTT,CATSGAGAADTQYF
.,.,TRBJ2-3,TRBV27,TGTGCCAGCAGGGCGGGTGGGGCTAACACAGATACGCAGTATTTT,CASRAGGANTDTQYF
TRBD1,.,TRBJ1-1,TRBV7-8,TGTGCCAGCAGCCCCCAGGGGGTGAACACTGAAGCTTTCTTT,CASSPQGVNTEAFF
.,.,TRBJ2-1,TRBV7-2,TGTGCCAGCAGCTTACGACAGTACAATGAGCAGTTCTTC,CASSLRQYNEQFF
.,.,TRBJ1-5,TRBV10-3,TGTGCCATCGGTTTTGAAGAGAATCAGCCCCAGCATTTT,CAIGFEENQPQHF
.,.,TRBJ1-2,TRBV14,TGTGCCAGCAGCCCCATACAGACGGATGGCTACACCTTC,CASSPIQTDGYTF
.,.,TRBJ1-4,TRBV29-1,TGCAGCGTAGACAGGACCGGAGGTGAAAAACTGTTTTTT,CSVDRTGGEKLFF
.,.,TRBJ2-1,TRBV9,TGTGCCAGCAGCGTAGGGGCAGGGAGTAGCAATGAGCAGTTCTTC,CASSVGAGSSNEQFF
.,.,TRBJ2-5,TRBV6-5,TGTGCCAGCAGCGGCGTCTGGGGACCACAAGAGACCCAGTACTTC,CASSGVWGPQETQYF
TRBD1,many,TRBJ2-7,TRBV5-4,TGTGCCAGCAGGCGAGGGGGACAGGGCGGAGACGAGCAGTACTTC,CASRRGGQGGDEQYF
TRBD2,.,TRBJ2-3,TRBV4-1,TGCGCCAGCAGCCAAGAGTTCGGGGGGGCCAATACGCAGTATTTT,CASSQEFGGANTQYF
.,.,TRBJ2-7,TRBV19,TGTGCCAGTAGTATAGCGTCCTCCTACGAGCAGTACTTC,CASSIASSYEQYF
TRBD1,.,TRBJ1-2,TRBV30,TGTGCCTGGAGTCGGGACAGAGCTTACTCTAACTATGGCTACACCTTC,CAWSRDRAYSNYGYTF
TRBD1,once,TRBJ1-2,TRBV9,TGTGCCAGCAGCGTAGCTCTCGGACAGGGGTTCAATGGCTACACCTTC,CASSVALGQGFNGYTF
TRBD2,.,TRBJ2-7,TRBV5-5,TGTGCCAGCAGCTTAGTTAGCGGGGGGGCCTCCTACGAGCAGTACTTC,CASSLVSGGASYEQYF
.,few,TRBJ2-7,TRBV5-1,TGCGCCAGCAGCCTCCGGGCGGGAACTCCTAGTGAGCAGTACTTC,CASSLRAGTPSEQYF
.,.,TRBJ2-2,TRBV4-3,TGCGCCAGCAGCCGACACGGGGAGCTGTTTTTT,CASSRHGELFF
.,.,TRBJ1-2,TRBV5-1,TGCGCCAGCAGCATGGGGGGCGCTCTTGGCTACACCTTC,CASSMGGALGYTF
TRBD1,.,TRBJ1-1,TRBV27,TGTGCCAGCAGCCTTAGGACAGGGCGAGGGTCCACTGAAGCTTTCTTT,CASSLRTGRGSTEAFF
TRBD1,.,TRBJ2-7,TRBV30,TGTGCCTGGAGTCCTCACTCCGGGACAGAGGGCTACGAGCAGTACTTC,CAWSPHSGTEGYEQYF
TRBD1,once,TRBJ1-4,TRBV9,TGTGCCAGCAGCGTGACAGGGCGGGAAAAACTGTTTTTT,CASSVTGREKLFF
TRBD1,.,TRBJ1-5,TRBV27,TGTGCCAGCTCACGGGACAGGGGGTCTAATAGCAATCAGCCCCAGCATTTT,CASSRDRGSNSNQPQHF
TRBD1,.,TRBJ2-7,TRBV6-6,TGTGCCAGCTCCAGGGGTAACAGGGGGCGGGACGAGCAGTACTTC,CASSRGNRGRDEQYF
.,.,TRBJ2-1,TRBV28,TGTGCCAGCAGCAACCTGCAGGGGTACAATGAGCAGTTCTTC,CASSNLQGYNEQFF
TRBD2,.,TRBJ2-7,TRBV6-2/TRBV6-3,TGTGCCAGCAGTCCCTTTGGGGGGAGGGCCGAGTACGAGCAGTACTTC,CASSPFGGRAEYEQYF
.,.,TRBJ2-7,TRBV15,TGTGCCACCAGCATTGACACTGGCTACGAGCAGTACTTC,CATSIDTGYEQYF
TRBD2,.,TRBJ2-6,TRBV5-6,TGTGCCAGCAGCTTGTGGCTAGCGGGAGGCGCGGGGGCCAACGTCCTGACTTTC,CASSLWLAGGAGANVLTF
TRBD2,.,TRBJ2-3,TRBV5-1,TGCGCCAGCAGCGGACTCGGGACTAGCGGGGTTAGCACAGATACGCAGTATTTT,CASSGLGTSGVSTDTQYF
.,.,TRBJ1-2,TRBV4-3,TGCGCCAGCAGCCACCTGGACGGCTATGGCTACACCTTC,CASSHLDGYGYTF
.,.,TRBJ1-1,TRBV19,TGTGCCAGTAGCAGGGAGGACACTGAAGCTTTCTTT,CASSREDTEAFF
.,once,TRBJ1-4,TRBV9,TGTGCCAGCAGCGTAGCCGGAGGACGAGTTAATGAAAAACTGTTTTTT,CASSVAGGRVNEKLFF
.,.,TRBJ2-2,TRBV9,TGTGCCAGCAGCGTTGACGGTGGAATTTCCACCGGGGAGCTGTTTTTT,CASSVDGGISTGELFF
.,.,TRBJ2-5,TRBV11-2,TGTGCCAGCAGCCCTGACAGGCATCAAGAGACCCAGTACTTC,CASSPDRHQETQYF
.,.,TRBJ2-5,TRBV6-2/TRBV6-3,TGTGCCAGCAGTAGGAACCAAGAGACCCAGTACTTC,CASSRNQETQYF
TRBD1,.,TRBJ2-7,TRBV4-3,TGCGCCAGCAGCCAGACTTCGGACAGGTTCCACTACGAGCAGTACTTC,CASSQTSDRFHYEQYF
TRBD2,.,TRBJ2-1,TRBV5-1,TGCGCCAGCAGCTTAGGGGGGACTAGCGGGAGCAATGAGCAGTTCTTC,CASSLGGTSGSNEQFF
.,.,TRBJ1-1,TRBV18,TGTGCCAGCTCACCACCGGCAGGGGCATTCACTGAAGCTTTCTTT,CASSPPAGAFTEAFF
.,.,TRBJ1-1,TRBV27,TGTGCCAGCAGCCCTAGGAAGGCAGCCAACACTGAAGCTTTCTTT,CASSPRKAANTEAFF
.,.,TRBJ2-7,TRBV10-3,TGTGCCATCACCTCAGGGGGGAGCGCCTACGAGCAGTACTTC,CAITSGGSAYEQYF
TRBD1,.,TRBJ1-5,TRBV19,TGTGCCAGTAAGGGGACGACAGGGGGCCATCAGCCCCAGCATTTT,CASKGTTGGHQPQHF
TRBD2,.,TRBJ2-3,TRBV9,TGTGCCAGCAGCGCCTCATTGACTAGCGGGAGTGCAGATACGCAGTATTTT,CASSASLTSGSADTQYF
.,few,TRBJ1-2,TRBV4-3,TGCGCCAGCAGCCAAGATGGGGAGATCTATGGCTACACCTTC,CASSQDGEIYGYTF